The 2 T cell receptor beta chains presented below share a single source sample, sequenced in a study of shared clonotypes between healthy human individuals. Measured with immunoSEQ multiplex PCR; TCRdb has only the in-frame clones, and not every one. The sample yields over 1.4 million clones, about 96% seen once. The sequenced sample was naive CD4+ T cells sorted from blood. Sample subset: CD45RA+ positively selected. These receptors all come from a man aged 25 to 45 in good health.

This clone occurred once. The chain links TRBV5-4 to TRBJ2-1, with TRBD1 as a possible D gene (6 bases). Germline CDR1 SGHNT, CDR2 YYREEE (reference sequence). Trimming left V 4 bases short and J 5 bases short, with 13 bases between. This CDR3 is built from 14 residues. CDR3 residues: CASSRTSGDNEQFF. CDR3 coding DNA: TGTGCCAGCAGCAGGACTTCAGGGGACAATGAGCAGTTCTTC. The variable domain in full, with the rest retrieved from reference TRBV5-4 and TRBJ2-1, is ETGVTQSPTHLIKTRGQQVTLRCSSQSGHNTVSWYQQALGQGPQFIFQYYREEENGRGNFPPRFSGLQFPNYSSELNVNALELDDSALYLCASSRTSGDNEQFFGPGTRLTVL.

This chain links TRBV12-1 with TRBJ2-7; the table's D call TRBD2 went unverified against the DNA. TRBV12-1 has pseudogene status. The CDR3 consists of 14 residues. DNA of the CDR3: TGTGCCAGCAGCATATTACTAGCCTCCTACGAGCAGTACTTC. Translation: CASSILLASYEQYF.